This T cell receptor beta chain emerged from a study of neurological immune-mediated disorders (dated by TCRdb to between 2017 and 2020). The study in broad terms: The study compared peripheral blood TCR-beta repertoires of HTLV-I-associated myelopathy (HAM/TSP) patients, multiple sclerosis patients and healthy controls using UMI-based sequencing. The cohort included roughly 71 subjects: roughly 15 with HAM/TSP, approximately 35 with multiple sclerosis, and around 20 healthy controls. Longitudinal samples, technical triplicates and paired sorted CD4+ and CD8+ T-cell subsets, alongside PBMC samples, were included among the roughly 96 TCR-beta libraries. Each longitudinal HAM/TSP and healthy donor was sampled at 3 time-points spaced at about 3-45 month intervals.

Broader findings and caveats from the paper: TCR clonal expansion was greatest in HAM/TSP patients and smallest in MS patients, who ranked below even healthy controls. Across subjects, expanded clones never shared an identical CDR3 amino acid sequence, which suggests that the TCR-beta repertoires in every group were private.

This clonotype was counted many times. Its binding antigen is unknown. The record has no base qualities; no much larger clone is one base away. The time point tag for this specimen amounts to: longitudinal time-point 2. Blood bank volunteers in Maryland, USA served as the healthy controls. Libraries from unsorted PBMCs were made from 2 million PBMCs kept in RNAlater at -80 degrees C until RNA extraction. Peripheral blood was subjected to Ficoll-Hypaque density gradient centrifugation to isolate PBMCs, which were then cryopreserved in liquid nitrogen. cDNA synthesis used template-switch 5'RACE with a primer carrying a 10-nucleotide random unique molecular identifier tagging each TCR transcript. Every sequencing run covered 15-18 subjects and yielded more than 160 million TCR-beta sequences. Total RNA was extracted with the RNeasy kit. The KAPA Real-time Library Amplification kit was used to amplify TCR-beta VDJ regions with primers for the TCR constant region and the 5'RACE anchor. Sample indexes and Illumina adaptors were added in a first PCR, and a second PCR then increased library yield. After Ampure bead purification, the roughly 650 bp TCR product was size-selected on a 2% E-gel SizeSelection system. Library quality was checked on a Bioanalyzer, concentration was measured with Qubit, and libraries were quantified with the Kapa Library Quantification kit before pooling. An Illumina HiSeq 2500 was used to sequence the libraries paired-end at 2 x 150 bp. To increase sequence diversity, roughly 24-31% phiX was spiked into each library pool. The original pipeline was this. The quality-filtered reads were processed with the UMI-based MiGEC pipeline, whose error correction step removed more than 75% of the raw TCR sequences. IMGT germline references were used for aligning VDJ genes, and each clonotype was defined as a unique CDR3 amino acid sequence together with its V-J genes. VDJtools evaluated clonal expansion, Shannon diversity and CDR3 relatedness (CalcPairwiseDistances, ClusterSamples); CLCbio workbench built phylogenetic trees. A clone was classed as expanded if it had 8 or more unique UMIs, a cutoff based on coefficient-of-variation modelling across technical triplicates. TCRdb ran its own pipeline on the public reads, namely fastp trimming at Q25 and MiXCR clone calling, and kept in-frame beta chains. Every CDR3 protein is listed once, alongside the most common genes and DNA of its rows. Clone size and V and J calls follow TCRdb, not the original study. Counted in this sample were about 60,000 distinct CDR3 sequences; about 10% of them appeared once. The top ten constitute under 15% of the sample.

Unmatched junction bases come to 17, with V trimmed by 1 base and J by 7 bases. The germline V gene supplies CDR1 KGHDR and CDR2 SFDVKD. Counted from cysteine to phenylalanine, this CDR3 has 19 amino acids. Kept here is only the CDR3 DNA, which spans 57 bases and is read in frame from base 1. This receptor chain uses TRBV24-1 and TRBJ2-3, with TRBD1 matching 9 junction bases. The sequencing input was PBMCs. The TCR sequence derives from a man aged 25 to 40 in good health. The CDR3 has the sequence CATSDFVRDRELVRHTQYF. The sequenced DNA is TGTGCCACCAGTGATTTCGTCCGGGACAGGGAACTGGTTCGGCATACGCAGTATTTT.